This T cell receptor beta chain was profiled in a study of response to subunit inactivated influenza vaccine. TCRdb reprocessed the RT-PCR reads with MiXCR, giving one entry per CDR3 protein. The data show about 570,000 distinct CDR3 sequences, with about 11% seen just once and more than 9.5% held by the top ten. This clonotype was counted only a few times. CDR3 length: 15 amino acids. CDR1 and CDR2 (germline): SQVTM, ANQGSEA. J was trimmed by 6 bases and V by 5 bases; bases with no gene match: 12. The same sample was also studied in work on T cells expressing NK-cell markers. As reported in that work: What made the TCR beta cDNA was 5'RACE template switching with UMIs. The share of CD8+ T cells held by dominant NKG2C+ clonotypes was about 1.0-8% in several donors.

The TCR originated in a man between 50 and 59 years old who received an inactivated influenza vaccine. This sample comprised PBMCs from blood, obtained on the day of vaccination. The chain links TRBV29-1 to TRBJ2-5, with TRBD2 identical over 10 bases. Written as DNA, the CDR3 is TGCAGCGTTTGGCGTAGCGGGAGGCCCCAGCAGACCCAGTACTTC. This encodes CSVWRSGRPQQTQYF.